A single sample gave rise to the 21 T cell receptor beta chains below, sequenced in a study of early T cells in non-severe SARS-CoV-2 infection. TCRdb reprocessed the 5' RACE reads with MiXCR, giving one entry per CDR3 protein. The profile shows approximately 58,000 distinct CDR3 sequences, more than 10% of them singletons. The material sequenced was whole blood, taken at baseline. The receptor set was obtained from an adult who was a healthcare worker with PCR-confirmed SARS-CoV-2 infection or an uninfected control (not recorded which).

This sequence joins TRBV20-1 and TRBJ2-3; D gene uncertain. Germline CDR1 DFQATT, CDR2 SNEGSKA (reference sequence). The CDR3 length is 12 residues. The ends were cut back, 3 bases at V and 0 bases at J, with 4 bases in the middle. This chain's CDR3 is CSARASTDTQYF. CDR3 DNA sequence: TGCAGTGCTAGGGCCAGCACAGATACGCAGTATTTT.

This clonotype was seen a few times. This chain uses TRBV10-3 with TRBJ2-1; 7 bases fit TRBD2. The CDR3 loop spans 17 amino acids. V dropped 5 bases and J dropped 4; count of bases not matched to a gene: 14. CDR1 and CDR2 from the germline V gene are ENHRY and SYGVKD. The CDR3 DNA reads TGTGCCATCAGTTCCCCTAGCGGCAGCCCTCGATACAATGAGCAGTTCTTC. Translating it yields CAISSPSGSPRYNEQFF.

At least ten counts were recorded for this clonotype. The chain joins TRBV12-3 or TRBV12-4 to TRBJ1-5; no definite D call. V lost 4 bases and J lost 3, with 10 bases in between. The CDR3 runs to 14 residues. CDR3 nucleotide sequence: TGTGCCAGCAGTTCCGGACTGAACAATCAGCCCCAGCATTTT. Protein sequence: CASSSGLNNQPQHF.

This clonotype was seen a handful of times. The chain links TRBV4-2 to TRBJ2-7; 11 bases are shared with TRBD2. There are 16 residues in the CDR3. Trimming took 1 base from V and 3 from J; bases not matched to a gene: 5. Germline V gene data show CDR1 as LGHNA and CDR2 as YNFKEQ. The CDR3 loop reads CASSQARLAGNYEQYF. Here the CDR3 DNA reads TGTGCCAGCAGCCAAGCTAGACTAGCGGGGAACTACGAGCAGTACTTC.

This clonotype was observed a handful of times. The chain couples TRBV7-3 to TRBJ2-2; 9 nucleotides agree with TRBD2. V lost 1 base and J lost 0; bases outside the gene matches: 6. The CDR3 has 18 amino acids. Germline V gene sequence: CDR1 SGHTA, CDR2 FQGTGA. CDR3 DNA: TGTGCCAGCAGCTTAAAAGGGGCTAGCGGGACGAACACCGGGGAGCTGTTTTTT. Translated, it gives CASSLKGASGTNTGELFF.

This clonotype came up many times. V gene TRBV7-2 combines with J gene TRBJ2-7; D call uncertain. V dropped 8 bases and J dropped 7 bases, with 18 bases sitting between them. Germline assignment: CDR1 SGHTA and CDR2 FQGNSA. The CDR3 sequence is 13 residues long. In nucleotides, the CDR3 is TGTGCCAGCTCTAGGGAACAGCGTCGGGAGCAGTACTTC. This encodes CASSREQRREQYF.

The chain has TRBV5-1 and TRBJ1-1, with D uncertain. The CDR3 is 14 amino acids. Trimming took 6 bases from V and 2 from J, leaving 14 bases between them. The germline gives CDR1 SGHRS, CDR2 YFSETQ. The CDR3 DNA follows: TGCGCCAGCACCCAACAACCTTCCAACACTGAAGCTTTCTTT. Translation gives CASTQQPSNTEAFF. The full variable domain, completed using reference TRBV5-1 and TRBJ1-1, is KAGVTQTPRYLIKTRGQQVTLSCSPISGHRSVSWYQQTPGQGLQFLFEYFSETQRNKGNFPGRFSGRQFSNSRSEMNVSTLELGDSALYLCASTQQPSNTEAFFGQGTRLTVV.

The gene calls are TRBV11-3 and TRBJ2-1; a weak D match, TRBD1 (5 bases). There are 13 residues in the CDR3. Germline V gives CDR1 SGHNT, CDR2 YENEEA. Trimming pared 4 bases from V and 3 bases from J, leaving 7 bases between. The CDR3 coding sequence is TGTGCCAGCAGCTCACAGGTCTACAATGAGCAGTTCTTC. Translating it yields CASSSQVYNEQFF.

This clonotype was detected a few times. V gene TRBV7-3 combines with J gene TRBJ2-1, with D possibly being TRBD1 (6 bases). V lost 2 bases and J lost 0, with 17 bases in between. This CDR3 spans 18 amino acids. Germline V CDR1 and CDR2: SGHTA, FQGTGA. The CDR3 DNA reads TGTGCCAGCAGCTTACATGCGGACTGGGACATCTCCTACAATGAGCAGTTCTTC. Translating it yields CASSLHADWDISYNEQFF.

This clonotype was counted a few times. This chain links TRBV19 with TRBJ2-5; either TRBD1 or TRBD2 may supply D (5 bases each). The CDR3 length is 15 residues. The germline gives CDR1 LNHDA, CDR2 SQIVND (reference sequence). The V end lost 5 bases, the J end lost 2 bases, and 15 bases lay between the germline ends. CDR3 coding DNA: TGTGCCAGTAGTTACTCCGGGACGGCACAAGAGACCCAGTACTTC. Translated: CASSYSGTAQETQYF. Full variable domain (remainder filled in from reference TRBV19 and TRBJ2-5): DGGITQSPKYLFRKEGQNVTLSCEQNLNHDAMYWYRQDPGQGLRLIYYSQIVNDFQKGDIAEGYSVSREKKESFPLTVTSAQKNPTAFYLCASSYSGTAQETQYFGPGTRLLVL.

V usage is TRBV6-2 or TRBV6-3 and J usage is TRBJ1-1; D call uncertain. V shed 8 bases and J shed 4 bases, with 17 bases lying between them. This CDR3 contains 14 residues. Germline V CDR1 and CDR2: MNHEY, SVGEGT. In DNA, the CDR3 is TGTGCCAGCTGCTGGACTCTCGGTCCCACTGAAGCTTTCTTT. Translation: CASCWTLGPTEAFF.

The CDR3 protein is CASSFGSNEQFF. DNA for the CDR3: TGCGCCAGCAGCTTCGGCAGCAATGAGCAGTTCTTC. This rearrangement joins TRBV5-1 to TRBJ2-1; D call uncertain. The V and J ends lost 2 bases and 6 bases respectively, with 6 bases between them. The length of the CDR3 is 12 residues. Looked up from germline, CDR1 is SGHRS and CDR2 is YFSETQ.

The chain has TRBV11-2 and TRBJ2-7; 8 bases fit TRBD1. This CDR3 has 15 amino acids. Germline V gene data show CDR1 as SGHAT and CDR2 as FQNNGV. The ends lost 5 bases at V and 6 bases at J; junction bases unmatched: 12. The CDR3 DNA reads TGTGCCAGCAGCCACCGCCGCGACAGGGGTGCCGAGCAGTACTTC. It specifies CASSHRRDRGAEQYF.

This clonotype is labeled as medium-sized (0.01 to 0.1%). The CDR3 DNA reads TGTGCCAGCAGCTTCTCCGGGACTAGCGGTTTTGGCGATCGGAGTGAGCAGTTCTTC. This gives the protein CASSFSGTSGFGDRSEQFF. The V call is TRBV11-2, the J call TRBJ2-1; 11 bases align to TRBD2. Germline V gene data show CDR1 as SGHAT and CDR2 as FQNNGV. The CDR3 contains 19 residues. V was pared by 3 bases and J by 9 bases, with 19 bases of the junction left unmatched. Together with reference TRBV11-2 and TRBJ2-1, the CDR3 gives the full variable domain: EAGVAQSPRYKIIEKRQSVAFWCNPISGHATLYWYQQILGQGPKLLIQFQNNGVVDDSQLPKDRFSAERLKGVDSTLKIQPAKLEDSAVYLCASSFSGTSGFGDRSEQFFGPGTRLTVL.

The rearrangement uses TRBV7-8 and TRBJ2-3; 8 positions agree with TRBD1. Germline V gene data show CDR1 as SGHVS and CDR2 as FQNEAQ. Trimming took 5 bases from V and 1 from J; bases not matched to a gene: 2. The CDR3 is 14 residues long. CDR3 bases: TGTGCCAGCAGCCTACAGGGGGGCACAGATACGCAGTATTTT. It codes for CASSLQGGTDTQYF.

The gene calls are TRBV10-1 and TRBJ2-6; 8 nucleotides match TRBD1. Germline-derived CDR1 and CDR2 are WNHNN and SYGVQD (reference sequence). V was clipped by 5 bases and J by 4 bases; unmatched bases: 4. CDR3 length: 15 residues. Here the CDR3 DNA reads TGCGCCAGCAGTCAGGGGGCGCTGGGGGCCAACGTCCTGACTTTC. Protein product: CASSQGALGANVLTF.

This clonotype was recorded at least ten times. The rearrangement uses TRBV2 and TRBJ1-1; 7 bases are shared with TRBD1. The CDR3 length is 14 residues. Unmatched junction bases numbered 6, after V lost 5 bases and J lost 3 bases. Germline V CDR1 and CDR2: SNHLY, FYNNEI. The CDR3 bases are TGTGCCAGCAGTATGCAGGGGGTGGACACTGAAGCTTTCTTT. Encoded protein: CASSMQGVDTEAFF. The whole variable domain, filled in from reference TRBV2 and TRBJ1-1, reads EPEVTQTPSHQVTQMGQEVILRCVPISNHLYFYWYRQILGQKVEFLVSFYNNEISEKSEIFDDQFSVERPDGSNFTLKIRSTKLEDSAMYFCASSMQGVDTEAFFGQGTRLTVV.

The chain couples TRBV12-3 or TRBV12-4 to TRBJ2-5, with a tentative D call TRBD2 (7 bases). V was pared by 7 bases and J by 5 bases, with 14 bases between. The CDR3 has 13 amino acids. In DNA, the CDR3 is TGTGCCAGCACTCCCACGGGGGGCGAGACCCAGTACTTC. Its protein product is CASTPTGGETQYF.

This clonotype was observed at least ten times. Here the CDR3 reads CASSPTGAGANVLTF. The DNA for the CDR3 is TGTGCCAGCAGCCCGACAGGGGCTGGGGCCAACGTCCTGACTTTC. The chain joins TRBV7-7 to TRBJ2-6; 8 nucleotides line up with TRBD1. Per the germline V gene, CDR1 is SSHAT and CDR2 is FNYEAQ (reference sequence). This CDR3 has 15 amino acids. J gave up 2 bases and V 5 bases, and 2 bases lay outside the gene matches. Filled out from reference TRBV7-7 and TRBJ2-6, the complete variable domain reads GAGVSQSPRYKVTKRGQDVTLRCDPISSHATLYWYQQALGQGPEFLTYFNYEAQPDKSGLPSDRFSAERPEGSISTLTIQRTEQRDSAMYRCASSPTGAGANVLTFGAGSRLTVL.

V and J are TRBV6-5 and TRBJ1-4; D unclear. Between the trimmed V and J ends, which lost 5 bases and 5 bases, there was a span of 12 bases. The germline CDR1 and CDR2 sequences are MNHEY and SVGAGI. CDR3 length: 14 residues. The CDR3 nucleotides read TGTGCCAGCAGTCTAAGTCGGGCAAATGAAAAACTGTTTTTT. Its translation is CASSLSRANEKLFF.

The J gene is TRBJ1-4, the V gene TRBV12-3 or TRBV12-4; 9 positions match TRBD1. The CDR3 runs 15 residues. V lost 3 bases to trimming and J lost 8 bases; unmatched junction nucleotides: 7. CDR3 in amino acids: CASSFSGQGKEKLFF. CDR3 sequence (DNA): TGTGCCAGCAGTTTTTCGGGACAGGGAAAAGAAAAACTGTTTTTT.